The table lists the clone carrying this T cell receptor (beta chain) with a few counts. This CDR3 comprises 14 residues. V lost 6 bases, J lost 7 bases, and 20 bases lay in between. Looked up from germline, CDR1 is DFQATT and CDR2 is SNEGSKA (reference sequence). Then a second PCR, running about 6 to 12 cycles, was carried out with a sample-barcoded 5' primer and a J-beta primer mix. Every cDNA was tagged by a template-switch adaptor with 12 random nucleotides. Using its own MiXCR run on the 5' RACE reads, TCRdb lists one record per CDR3 protein. The sample includes about 1.8 million distinct CDR3 sequences, 49% of them seen just once. These data belong to a study of blood T cells in healthy people across ages.

This receptor was taken from a woman in her thirties or forties in good health. This chain joins TRBV20-1 and TRBJ2-3; tentative D call: TRBD2 (7 bases). The material sequenced was blood. The CDR3 is CSAVGGPATYTQYF. The CDR3 nucleotides are TGCAGTGCAGTCGGGGGGCCCGCTACGTATACGCAGTATTTT.